These 24 T cell receptor beta chains were sequenced from one sample in a study of CD8 T cells in Susac syndrome. The authors reverse transcribed roughly 0.5 to 1 ug RNA with random hexamers. TCRdb re-called the immunoSEQ multiplex PCR reads through MiXCR, storing one row per CDR3 protein. The sample records 180,000 or so distinct CDR3 sequences, around 94% being singletons. Sequencing input: CD4+ T cells from PBMCs. These receptors all stem from a human donor with Susac syndrome.

This chain uses TRBV20-1 with TRBJ2-2; tentatively, D is TRBD1 (6 bases). CDR1 is DFQATT and CDR2 is SNEGSKA in the germline V gene (reference sequence). The CDR3 sequence is 15 residues long. V was cut by 6 bases and J by 7 bases, with 21 bases left in between. The CDR3 spells CSAKPGTTLVGELFF. CDR3 sequence (DNA): TGCAGTGCAAAACCCGGGACAACCCTAGTCGGGGAGCTGTTTTTT.

This rearrangement joins TRBV18 to TRBJ2-5; D is unresolved. This CDR3 spans 13 amino acids. V lost 2 bases to trimming and J lost 1 base, with 5 bases between them. Germline-derived CDR1 and CDR2 are KGHSH and LQKENI. DNA of the CDR3: TGTGCCAGCTCACCAAGTGCCCAAGAGACCCAGTACTTC. This encodes CASSPSAQETQYF.

V gene TRBV4-3 combines with J gene TRBJ2-7; D remains unclear. The germline V gene has CDR1 LGHNA and CDR2 YSLEER. The V and J ends lost 1 base and 2 bases respectively, with 9 bases between them. The CDR3 totals 14 residues. For the CDR3, the DNA is TGCGCCAGCAGCCAAGTCTTCGGTACCTACGAGCAGTACTTC. Encoded protein: CASSQVFGTYEQYF.

This sequence joins TRBV7-9 and TRBJ2-1, with a possible D match to TRBD2 (5 bases). The CDR3 contains 15 residues. Trimming shortened V by 5 bases and J by 1 base, and 12 bases separated the two germline ends. Germline V CDR1 and CDR2: SEHNR, FQNEAQ (reference sequence). The CDR3 coding sequence is TGTGCCAGCAGCGAGACCCGGGGATCCTACAATGAGCAGTTCTTC. Residues: CASSETRGSYNEQFF.

The chain combines TRBV7-8 with TRBJ1-2, with D tentatively TRBD1 (5 bases). The V gene lost 3 bases and the J gene lost 6 bases, with 11 bases spanning the gap. The CDR3 has 13 residues. Germline V gene data show CDR1 as SGHVS and CDR2 as FQNEAQ. The CDR3: CASSFPGTNGYTF. The CDR3 bases are TGTGCCAGCAGCTTTCCCGGGACGAATGGCTACACCTTC.

The V call is TRBV2, the J call TRBJ1-1; possible D gene TRBD1, 5 bases. Per the germline V gene, CDR1 is SNHLY and CDR2 is FYNNEI. V was cut by 6 bases and J by 6 bases, with 20 bases left in between. This CDR3 spans 15 amino acids. In DNA form, the CDR3 reads TGTGCCAGCAGCGAAATAAATACAGGCGGGGCTGAAGCTTTCTTT. It yields the protein CASSEINTGGAEAFF. The whole variable domain, filled in from reference TRBV2 and TRBJ1-1, reads EPEVTQTPSHQVTQMGQEVILRCVPISNHLYFYWYRQILGQKVEFLVSFYNNEISEKSEIFDDQFSVERPDGSNFTLKIRSTKLEDSAMYFCASSEINTGGAEAFFGQGTRLTVV.

The J gene is TRBJ1-2, the V gene TRBV20-1; perhaps TRBD1 as D (5 bases). Trimming took 4 bases from V and 4 from J, leaving 19 bases between them. The germline V gene has CDR1 DFQATT and CDR2 SNEGSKA (reference sequence). There are 15 residues in the CDR3. DNA for the CDR3: TGCAGTGCTACAGAACCAGGGTCTAGCGCCTATGGCTACACCTTC. Its protein product is CSATEPGSSAYGYTF.

This chain joins TRBV9 and TRBJ2-5; D is unclear. Per the germline V gene, CDR1 is SGDLS and CDR2 is YYNGEE. The CDR3 has 14 residues. With 0 bases removed from V and 1 base from J, the gap between germline ends came to 7 bases. The DNA of the CDR3 is TGTGCCAGCAGCGTAGCTCAGGTCCAAGAGACCCAGTACTTC. Translating it yields CASSVAQVQETQYF.

V and J are TRBV4-3 and TRBJ1-2; D is unresolved. CDR3 length: 13 amino acids. Between the trimmed V and J ends, which lost 0 bases and 2 bases, there was a span of 4 bases. Germline V lookup: CDR1 LGHNA, CDR2 YSLEER. The CDR3 spells CASSQEQNYGYTF. The CDR3 DNA reads TGCGCCAGCAGCCAAGAGCAGAACTATGGCTACACCTTC.

The rearrangement links TRBV7-9 to TRBJ2-6; 9 bases match TRBD2. The ends lost 3 bases at V and 3 bases at J; junction bases unmatched: 6. This CDR3 is built from 17 residues. CDR1 and CDR2 from the germline V gene are SEHNR and FQNEAQ (reference sequence). CDR3 protein: CASSFPGLAGGANVLTF. CDR3 in DNA: TGTGCCAGCAGCTTCCCGGGACTAGCAGGTGGGGCCAACGTCCTGACTTTC.

The chain has TRBV7-9 and TRBJ1-2, with D possibly TRBD1 on 5 matching bases. Germline V gene data show CDR1 as SEHNR and CDR2 as FQNEAQ (reference sequence). The length of the CDR3 is 13 residues. V was trimmed by 0 bases and J by 8 bases, leaving 10 bases between them. The DNA for the CDR3 is TGTGCCAGCAGCTTAGCAGGGGCGGAAGGCTACACCTTC. Protein: CASSLAGAEGYTF.

V is TRBV4-2 and J is TRBJ2-7; TRBD2 aligns across 8 bases. Trimming removed 3 bases from V and 3 bases from J; junction bases left unmatched: 4. This CDR3 contains 14 residues. CDR1 is LGHNA, CDR2 YNFKEQ, per germline. CDR3 sequence: CASSHGLAGYEQYF. As DNA, the CDR3 is TGTGCCAGCAGCCATGGACTAGCCGGCTACGAGCAGTACTTC.

The chain links TRBV19 to TRBJ1-2; 10 bases line up with TRBD1. Trimming took 6 bases from V and 7 from J; bases not matched to a gene: 11. The CDR3 consists of 15 residues. CDR1 is LNHDA and CDR2 is SQIVND in the germline V gene (reference sequence). CDR3 protein: CASSRTDRGQSGYTF. CDR3 sequence (DNA): TGTGCCAGTAGCAGAACCGACAGGGGGCAGAGTGGCTACACCTTC.

The chain links TRBV20-1 to TRBJ2-3, with D unresolved. This CDR3 region has 14 residues. Germline CDR1 reads DFQATT; CDR2 reads SNEGSKA (reference sequence). V was pared by 3 bases and J by 1 base, with 11 bases between. CDR3 in DNA: TGCAGTGCTAGGTTCTTAGGCGGCACAGATACGCAGTATTTT. Protein sequence: CSARFLGGTDTQYF.

The chain uses TRBV14 and TRBJ2-1, with 14 bases lining up with TRBD2. V lost 4 bases to trimming and J lost 7 bases; unmatched junction nucleotides: 6. The CDR3 is 16 residues long. CDR1 SGHDN and CDR2 FVKESK come from the germline V gene. The CDR3 nucleotides read TGTGCCAGCAGCCTGGGACTAGCGGGAGTATTGAATGAGCAGTTCTTC. Protein sequence: CASSLGLAGVLNEQFF.

The chain is built from TRBV28 and TRBJ2-7, with 8 bases aligning to TRBD2. The CDR3 is 14 amino acids. V was clipped by 2 bases and J by 2 bases; unmatched bases: 2. Germline V gives CDR1 MDHEN, CDR2 SYDVKM. The chain's CDR3 is CASSLRRGAYEQYF. DNA of the CDR3: TGTGCCAGCAGTTTAAGGCGGGGGGCCTACGAGCAGTACTTC.

The J gene is TRBJ2-2, the V gene TRBV3-1, with D uncertain. V gave up 3 bases and J gave up 4 bases, with 9 bases separating them. Per the germline V gene, CDR1 is LGHDT and CDR2 is YNNKEL (reference sequence). CDR3 length equals 14 residues. Here the CDR3 DNA reads TGTGCCAGCAGCCATGGACGCGGCACCGGGGAGCTGTTTTTT. It encodes CASSHGRGTGELFF.

The V and J genes are TRBV7-9 and TRBJ1-2; D not resolved. Germline V gene data show CDR1 as SEHNR and CDR2 as FQNEAQ (reference sequence). This CDR3 is built from 13 residues. V gave up 3 bases and J gave up 3 bases, with 8 bases separating them. The CDR3 protein is CASSLLGDYGYTF. CDR3 DNA: TGTGCCAGCAGCTTGCTAGGAGACTATGGCTACACCTTC.

A remark on this clonotype: The junction shows a germline mismatch at one end, possibly a read error. J is TRBJ2-7 and V is TRBV2; 9 bases are shared with TRBD1. This CDR3 spans 13 amino acids. Germline V gene lookup returns CDR1 SNHLY and CDR2 FYNNEI. CDR3 DNA: TGTGCCAGCACCGACGGGACAGGGTGGGTTTTGATCTTC. It codes for CASTDGTGWVLIF.

The rearrangement uses TRBV12-3 or TRBV12-4 and TRBJ1-2; D is perhaps TRBD1 (6 bases). V shed 1 base and J shed 0 bases, with 15 bases lying between them. The CDR3 has 17 amino acids. The DNA of the CDR3 is TGTGCCAGCAGTTTAGTGCGGGGGGCATCTACTAACTATGGCTACACCTTC. Amino acids: CASSLVRGASTNYGYTF.

The chain links TRBV5-1 to TRBJ2-1; the D gene is possibly TRBD2 (5 bases). The CDR3 consists of 16 residues. V gave up 0 bases and J gave up 1 base, with 11 bases separating them. CDR1 SGHRS and CDR2 YFSETQ come from the germline V gene. In nucleotides, the CDR3 is TGCGCCAGCAGCTTGGTCAGCGGAGGATCCTACAATGAGCAGTTCTTC. Its translation: CASSLVSGGSYNEQFF.

The J gene is TRBJ2-2, the V gene TRBV25-1; tentative D call: TRBD2 (6 bases). The length of the CDR3 is 13 residues. CDR1 MGHDK and CDR2 SYGVNS come from the germline V gene. V shed 8 bases and J shed 6 bases, with 13 bases lying between them. CDR3 protein: CASSGVGAGELFF. For the CDR3, the DNA is TGTGCCAGCTCGGGGGTAGGGGCCGGGGAGCTGTTTTTT.

The chain carries TRBV12-3 or TRBV12-4 and TRBJ2-1; 7 positions match TRBD1. Trimming removed 2 bases from V and 6 bases from J; junction bases left unmatched: 7. There are 15 residues in the CDR3. As DNA, the CDR3 is TGTGCCAGCAGTTTAAGACAGGGCCACATCAATGAGCAGTTCTTC. Translating gives CASSLRQGHINEQFF.

This chain links TRBV4-1 with TRBJ1-4; D is uncertain. Per germline, CDR1 MGHRA and CDR2 YSYEKL. CDR3 length: 12 residues. Trimming left V 3 bases short and J 8 bases short, with 7 bases between. CDR3 nucleotide sequence: TGCGCCAGCAGCCACACGGGGGAAAAACTGTTTTTT. It is translated as CASSHTGEKLFF.